This TCR beta chain was sequenced for a study of PD-1 blockade in classical Hodgkin lymphoma. The wider study: Nivolumab was administered to patients intravenously at 3 mg/kg every 2 weeks. Study conclusions and caveats: Newly diagnosed patients were said to have less baseline TCR diversity than healthy donors did. Lower baseline TCR diversity marked trial partial responders and progressors.

Remarks on this clone: Its specificity is not known.

The CDR3 has 17 residues. V lost 0 bases to trimming and J lost 3 bases, with 19 bases between them. Germline values: CDR1 SGHTS, CDR2 YDEGEE. Relapse was seen in all patients after autologous stem cell transplantation, and brentuximab vedotin exposure was variable. Each best response was a complete response, a partial response or progressive disease. Assay: immunoSEQ multiplex PCR; the TCRdb copy retains only in-frame clones and omits some. The profile shows approximately 61,000 clones, around 89% of them singletons. The receptor comes from a human donor with classical Hodgkin lymphoma. Sequenced material: peripheral blood mononuclear cells (PBMCs), taken at baseline. The chain employs TRBV5-8 and TRBJ2-7; D is uncertain. The CDR3 region is CASSLVVGPENYYEQYF. The CDR3, as DNA: TGTGCCAGCAGCTTGGTGGTCGGGCCCGAGAATTACTACGAGCAGTACTTC.